A selection of T cell receptor beta chains follows, all from one sample in a study of shared clonotypes between healthy human individuals. The assay was immunoSEQ multiplex PCR, and TCRdb's table has in-frame clones only and misses some. This table holds nearly 1 million clones, around 80% found once. Material: memory CD4+ T cells sorted from blood. The receptors here all came from a man younger than 35 in good health. The CDR3 runs from the conserved cysteine through the conserved F or W. The order of the fields is J gene, clone size, V gene, D gene, CDR3 length, CDR3 DNA, CDR3 protein. D genes are given only for firm matches. Size values are once, few and many counts, or a class for expanded clones, and some rows have none.

>TRBJ2-3|.|TRBV6-1|.|13
TGTGCCAGCAGTTCTACAGATAGAGATACGCAGTATTTT
CASSSTDRDTQYF
>TRBJ2-5|.|TRBV5-1|.|19
TGCGCCAGCAGCTTGGAAGGGAGCCTACTACCAGGCCTCCAAGAGACCCAGTACTTC
CASSLEGSLLPGLQETQYF
>TRBJ1-2|.|TRBV7-2|.|12
TGTGCCAGCAGCCGTGTAGGCTATGGCTACACCTTC
CASSRVGYGYTF
>TRBJ1-2|.|TRBV6-5|TRBD1|13
TGTGCCAGCAGTTTAACGACAGGGGGTGGCTACACCTTC
CASSLTTGGGYTF
>TRBJ2-7|.|TRBV10-3|TRBD1|15
TGTGCCATCAGCAGAGCGGGACAGGGGGCCTACGAGCAGTACTTC
CAISRAGQGAYEQYF
>TRBJ1-3|once|TRBV9|.|18
TGTGCCAGCAGCGTAGGGTGGCAGGGAGGAATATCTGGAAACACCATATATTTT
CASSVGWQGGISGNTIYF
>TRBJ2-1|.|TRBV4-1|TRBD1|15
TGCGCCAGCAGCCAAGATAGGGACAGGGGCAATGAGCAGTTCTTC
CASSQDRDRGNEQFF
>TRBJ2-1|.|TRBV5-1|TRBD2|18
TGCGCCAGCAGCTTCGGGACTAGCGGGAGGGCCTCGGGCAATGAGCAGTTCTTC
CASSFGTSGRASGNEQFF
>TRBJ2-5|.|TRBV19|.|14
TGTGCCAGTAGTATCACACTAGGATGGGAGACCCAGTACTTC
CASSITLGWETQYF
>TRBJ1-2|.|TRBV10-2|.|14
TGCGCCAGCAGTGAGTCTTCGTCGGCCTATGGCTACACCTTC
CASSESSSAYGYTF
>TRBJ1-2|.|TRBV28|.|15
TGTGCCAGCAGTTTAGGGAGCGGTAGTAACTATGGCTACACCTTC
CASSLGSGSNYGYTF
>TRBJ1-2|.|TRBV5-5|.|13
TGTGCCAGCAGCTTGGCCGGGCGGGATGGCTACACCTTC
CASSLAGRDGYTF
>TRBJ2-3|many|TRBV7-9|TRBD1|14
TGTGCCAGCAGCTTAGACAGGGGGACAGATACGCAGTATTTT
CASSLDRGTDTQYF
>TRBJ2-2|.|TRBV30|.|13
TGTGCCTGGAGTGCGCAGGGTATAGGGGAGCTGTTTTTT
CAWSAQGIGELFF
>TRBJ1-3|.|TRBV6-6|TRBD1|16
TGTGCCAGCAGTTCCCCTCAGGGGGCGAAGGGGAACACCATATATTTT
CASSSPQGAKGNTIYF
>TRBJ2-7|once|TRBV7-2|.|14
TGTGCCAGCAGTAAGGGCCCTGCCGCTTGGGAGCAGTACTTC
CASSKGPAAWEQYF
>TRBJ2-3|.|TRBV11-2|TRBD1|13
TGTGCCAGCAGCTTGGACAGGGGGCGCGAGCAGTATTTT
CASSLDRGREQYF
>TRBJ2-7|.|TRBV7-2|TRBD1|15
TGTGCCAGCAGCTTACAGGGGGCCCCGACCTACGAGCAGTACTTC
CASSLQGAPTYEQYF
>TRBJ2-3|once|TRBV2|TRBD2|14
TGTGCCAGCAGTAGCGGGAGAAGCCCAGATACGCAGTATTTT
CASSSGRSPDTQYF
>TRBJ1-5|many|TRBV19|.|15
TGTGCCAGTAGTATAGGACAGACTAGCAATCAGCCCCAGCATTTT
CASSIGQTSNQPQHF
>TRBJ2-3|.|TRBV5-6|.|13
TGTGCCAGCAGGCCCGGGTTCACAGATACGCAGTATTTT
CASRPGFTDTQYF
>TRBJ1-6|.|TRBV7-9|TRBD1|14
TGTGCCAGCAAACGGACAGGAGTTAATTCACCCCTCCACTTT
CASKRTGVNSPLHF
>TRBJ2-5|.|TRBV5-6|TRBD2|19
TGTGCCAGCAGCTTGGCGGGTGTAGGGACTAGTCCCCTTTGGGAGACCCAGTACTTC
CASSLAGVGTSPLWETQYF
>TRBJ2-5|few|TRBV5-1|TRBD1|13
TGCGCCAGCAGAGGACAGGGAAGGGAGACCCAGTACTTC
CASRGQGRETQYF
>TRBJ2-7|.|TRBV5-1|TRBD1|16
TGCGCCAGCAGTAAGAGCTCAGGGGGCTCAGCCTACGAGCAGTACTTC
CASSKSSGGSAYEQYF
>TRBJ2-2|many|TRBV5-1|.|16
TGCGCCAGCAGCTTGTCGACAGGATCGAACACCGGGGAGCTGTTTTTT
CASSLSTGSNTGELFF
>TRBJ1-5|once|TRBV4-1|TRBD1|16
TGCGCCAGCAGCCAAGAAGCAGGGGGCTTAATCAAGCCCCAGCATTTT
CASSQEAGGLIKPQHF
>TRBJ2-2|once|TRBV7-2|.|12
TGTGCCAGCAGCCCTAGGAGAGGGGAGCTGTTTTTT
CASSPRRGELFF
>TRBJ2-1|.|TRBV5-4|TRBD2|15
TGTGCCAGCAGCTACGGGGGGGCAGGCTACAATGAGCAGTTCTTC
CASSYGGAGYNEQFF
>TRBJ1-5|.|TRBV5-8|.|12
TGTGCCAGCAGGTTAAGCAATCAGCCCCAGCATTTT
CASRLSNQPQHF
>TRBJ1-6|.|TRBV6-1|.|17
TGTGCCAGCAGTGAAGTCCTAGGTGGGGCGAGTAATTCACCCCTCCACTTT
CASSEVLGGASNSPLHF
>TRBJ1-1|.|TRBV5-6|TRBD1|16
TGTGCCAGCACCCCGGGAAAAGGACAGGGGATGGTTGAAGCTTTCTTT
CASTPGKGQGMVEAFF
>TRBJ1-5|many|TRBV6-1|.|15
TGTGCCAGCCTCATTAGGGGAGGGACGAATCAGCCCCAGCATTTT
CASLIRGGTNQPQHF
>TRBJ2-2|.|TRBV28|.|15
TGTGCCACCCAACATTCCCCTTTCAGGGGCGGGGAGCTGTTTTTT
CATQHSPFRGGELFF
>TRBJ2-3|.|TRBV30|.|13
TGTGCCTGGACAGCGAGAAGCACAGATACGCAGTATTTT
CAWTARSTDTQYF
>TRBJ2-2|.|TRBV11-2|.|13
TGTGCCAGCAAGCAATCTCTCACCGGGGAGCTGTTTTTT
CASKQSLTGELFF
>TRBJ1-2|.|TRBV5-1|TRBD1|14
TGCGCCAGCAGCACAACAGGGGGAGACTATGGCTACACCTTC
CASSTTGGDYGYTF
>TRBJ1-5|.|TRBV6-1|.|18
TGTGCCAGCAGTGAAGCTATAGGAAGGCAGGCTAGCAATCAGCCCCAGCATTTT
CASSEAIGRQASNQPQHF
>TRBJ2-7|.|TRBV18|.|14
TGTGCCAGCTCACCACCGACAGCTTCCTACGAGCAGTACTTC
CASSPPTASYEQYF
>TRBJ1-6|.|TRBV25-1|.|16
TGTGCCAGCAGTGGAGACGGAAGCTCCTATAATTCACCCCTCCACTTT
CASSGDGSSYNSPLHF
>TRBJ1-1|.|TRBV27|.|14
TGTGCCAGCAGTTTAAGGGAACCAAACACTGAAGCTTTCTTT
CASSLREPNTEAFF
>TRBJ2-3|.|TRBV11-2|.|11
TGTGCCAGCAGCACCTCAGATACGCAGTATTTT
CASSTSDTQYF
>TRBJ2-3|.|TRBV12-5|TRBD2|15
TGTGCTAGCTCGGGACTAGCGGGATATGGAGATACGCAGTATTTT
CASSGLAGYGDTQYF
>TRBJ1-5|.|TRBV11-2|.|13
TGTGCCAGCAGCTTAGGACAGGTGGGGCCCCAGCATTTT
CASSLGQVGPQHF
>TRBJ1-4|.|TRBV5-1|.|13
TGCGCCAGCAGCTTGTCAGGGGATGAAAAACTGTTTTTT
CASSLSGDEKLFF
>TRBJ2-7|.|TRBV5-1|TRBD1|15
TGCGCCAGCAGCCTACTACCGGGACAGGGCCGCGAGCAGTACTTC
CASSLLPGQGREQYF
>TRBJ2-7|few|TRBV10-2|.|14
TGCGCCAGCTCCTTTGGGGGCGCGGGCTACGAGCAGTACTTC
CASSFGGAGYEQYF
>TRBJ2-7|few|TRBV4-3|.|14
TGCGCCAGCAGCCAAGATCTTGTGGTGCGCGAGCAGTACTTC
CASSQDLVVREQYF
>TRBJ1-6|.|TRBV10-3|.|12
TGTGCCCCAAGGGCGGGCTTTTCACCCCTCCACTTT
CAPRAGFSPLHF
>TRBJ1-6|.|TRBV6-1|.|16
TGTGCCAGCAGTGTCAACCCGAGTATTTATAATTCACCCCTCCACTTT
CASSVNPSIYNSPLHF
>TRBJ1-5|few|TRBV5-1|TRBD1|15
TGCGCCAGCAGAACCGGGACAGGGGCCCATCAGCCCCAGCATTTT
CASRTGTGAHQPQHF
>TRBJ2-7|.|TRBV5-4|TRBD1|15
TGTGCCAGCAGCTCCCGGCGGGACAGGCCCTACGAGCAGTACTTC
CASSSRRDRPYEQYF
>TRBJ2-1|.|TRBV5-1|.|14
TGCGCCAGCAAAAGCCATGGGGGGCAGGATGAGCAGTTCTTC
CASKSHGGQDEQFF
>TRBJ2-2|.|TRBV5-4|TRBD1|17
TGTGCCAGCAGCCCCAGACAGGGGGCGATGAACACCGGGGAGCTGTTTTTT
CASSPRQGAMNTGELFF
>TRBJ2-2|.|TRBV5-4|.|14
TGTGCCAGCAGCTTAGGCAGGCACACCGGGGAGCTGTTTTTT
CASSLGRHTGELFF